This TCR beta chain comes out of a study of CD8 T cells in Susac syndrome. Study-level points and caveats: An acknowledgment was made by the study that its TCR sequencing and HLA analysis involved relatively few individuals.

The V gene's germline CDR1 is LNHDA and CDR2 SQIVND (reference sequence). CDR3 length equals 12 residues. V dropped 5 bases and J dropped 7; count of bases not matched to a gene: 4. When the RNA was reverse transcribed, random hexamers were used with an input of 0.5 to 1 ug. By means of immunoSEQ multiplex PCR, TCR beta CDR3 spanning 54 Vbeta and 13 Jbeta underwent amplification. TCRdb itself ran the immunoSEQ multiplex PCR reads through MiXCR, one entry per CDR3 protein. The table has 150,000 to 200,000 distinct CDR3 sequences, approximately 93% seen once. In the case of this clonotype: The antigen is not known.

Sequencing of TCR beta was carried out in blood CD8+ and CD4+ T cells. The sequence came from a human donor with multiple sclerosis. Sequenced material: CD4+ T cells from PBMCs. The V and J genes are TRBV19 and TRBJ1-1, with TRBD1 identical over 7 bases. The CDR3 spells CASSRGQVEAFF. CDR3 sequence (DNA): TGTGCCAGTAGTCGAGGACAGGTTGAAGCTTTCTTT.